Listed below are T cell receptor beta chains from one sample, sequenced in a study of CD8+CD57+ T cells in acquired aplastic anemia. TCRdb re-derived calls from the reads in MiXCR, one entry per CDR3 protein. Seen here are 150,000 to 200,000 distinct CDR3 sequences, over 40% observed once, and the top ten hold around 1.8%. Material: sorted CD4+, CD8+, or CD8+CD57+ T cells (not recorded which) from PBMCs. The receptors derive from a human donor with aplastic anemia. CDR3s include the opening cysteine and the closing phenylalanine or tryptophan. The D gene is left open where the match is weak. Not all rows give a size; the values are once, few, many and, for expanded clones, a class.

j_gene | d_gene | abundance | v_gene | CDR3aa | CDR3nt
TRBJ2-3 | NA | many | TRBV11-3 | CASSWRSTDTQYF | TGTGCCAGCAGCTGGAGATCCACAGATACGCAGTATTTT
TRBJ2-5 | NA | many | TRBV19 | CASSMIGYSQETQYF | TGTGCCAGTAGTATGATCGGGTACAGTCAAGAGACCCAGTACTTC
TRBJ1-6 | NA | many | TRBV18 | CASSLDSYNSPLHF | TGTGCCAGCTCACTAGACAGTTATAATTCACCCCTCCACTTT
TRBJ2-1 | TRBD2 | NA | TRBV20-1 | CSAKGLAGNYEQFF | TGCAGTGCTAAGGGACTAGCGGGAAACTATGAGCAGTTCTTC
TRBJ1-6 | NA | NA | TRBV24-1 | CATSDSRTLSPLHF | TGTGCCACCAGTGATTCTCGGACACTCTCACCCCTCCACTTT
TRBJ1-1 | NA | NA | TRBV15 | CATSPGANTEAFF | TGTGCCACCTCCCCGGGGGCGAACACTGAAGCTTTCTTT
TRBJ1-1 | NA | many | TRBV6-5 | CASSYLRGGLTTEAFF | TGTGCCAGCAGTTATTTGCGGGGGGGGTTGACCACTGAAGCTTTCTTT
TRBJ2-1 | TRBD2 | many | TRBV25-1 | CASSRAGGPDEQFF | TGTGCCAGCAGCCGAGCGGGAGGGCCAGACGAGCAGTTCTTC
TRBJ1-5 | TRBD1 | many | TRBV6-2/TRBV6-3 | CASNTGGRQPQHF | TGTGCCAGCAATACAGGGGGCAGGCAGCCCCAGCATTTT
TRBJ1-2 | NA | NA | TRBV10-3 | CAISEISGAGLSYGYTF | TGTGCCATCAGTGAGATCAGCGGCGCGGGACTGAGCTATGGCTACACCTTC
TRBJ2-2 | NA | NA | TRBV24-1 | CATSDGTANTGELFF | TGTGCCACCAGTGACGGGACGGCGAACACCGGGGAGCTGTTTTTT
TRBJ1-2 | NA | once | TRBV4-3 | CASSQDGENYGYTF | TGCGCCAGCAGCCAAGATGGGGAGAACTATGGCTACACCTTC
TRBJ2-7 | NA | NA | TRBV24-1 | CATRLGTYEQYF | TGTGCCACCAGACTCGGGACCTACGAGCAGTACTTC
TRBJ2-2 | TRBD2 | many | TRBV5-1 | CASSLSGTSNTGELFF | TGCGCCAGCAGCTTGTCCGGGACTAGCAACACCGGGGAGCTGTTTTTT
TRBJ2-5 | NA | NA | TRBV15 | CATSRVEQETQYF | TGTGCCACCAGCAGAGTGGAACAAGAGACCCAGTACTTC
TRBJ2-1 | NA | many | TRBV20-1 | CSAGLRGRGTYNEQFF | TGCAGTGCTGGCCTTCGTGGCAGGGGCACCTACAATGAGCAGTTCTTC
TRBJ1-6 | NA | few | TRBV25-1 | CASSLGGDSPLHF | TGTGCCAGCTCGCTGGGAGGGGATTCACCCCTCCACTTT
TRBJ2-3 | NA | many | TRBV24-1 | CATSGVGVGTDTQYF | TGTGCCACCAGTGGGGTGGGAGTAGGCACAGATACGCAGTATTTT
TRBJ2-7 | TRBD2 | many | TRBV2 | CASRGGTSNEQYF | TGTGCCAGCAGGGGGGGGACTAGCAACGAGCAGTACTTC
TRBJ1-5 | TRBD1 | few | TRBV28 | CASRQPTGQGTSRGQPQHF | TGTGCCAGCAGACAACCAACGGGACAGGGAACTAGCAGGGGTCAGCCCCAGCATTTT
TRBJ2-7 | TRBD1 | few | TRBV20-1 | CSARRAGGYEQYF | TGCAGTGCTAGAAGGGCAGGGGGCTACGAGCAGTACTTC
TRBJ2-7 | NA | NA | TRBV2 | CASSPMGSEQYF | TGTGCCAGCAGCCCCATGGGATCCGAGCAGTACTTC
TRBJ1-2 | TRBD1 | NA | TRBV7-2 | CASSLATGQGAAGYTF | TGTGCCAGCAGCTTAGCTACCGGACAGGGGGCAGCTGGCTACACCTTC
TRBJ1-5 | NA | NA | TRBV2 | CACSVEDEGGQPQHF | NA
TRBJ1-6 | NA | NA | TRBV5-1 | CAGSPGHGQELSPLHF | TGCGCCGGCAGCCCGGGACACGGGCAGGAGCTTTCACCCCTCCACTTT
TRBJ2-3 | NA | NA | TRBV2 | CASSAWQGLGADTQYF | TGTGCCAGCAGTGCGTGGCAGGGGCTCGGCGCAGATACGCAGTATTTT
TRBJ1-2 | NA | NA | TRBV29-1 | CSVYGQLGRTNYGYTF | TGCAGCGTGTACGGACAGTTAGGGCGAACTAACTATGGCTACACCTTC
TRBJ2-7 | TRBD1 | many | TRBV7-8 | CASSLARDSSYEQYF | TGTGCCAGCAGCTTAGCACGGGACAGCTCCTACGAGCAGTACTTC
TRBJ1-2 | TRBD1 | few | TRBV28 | CASSLVDRGYGYTF | TGTGCCAGCAGTTTAGTAGACAGGGGCTATGGCTACACCTTC
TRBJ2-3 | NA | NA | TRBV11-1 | CASSADLTDTQYF | TGTGCCAGCAGCGCCGACCTCACAGATACGCAGTATTTT
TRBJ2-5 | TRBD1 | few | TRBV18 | CASSPKDRETQYF | TGTGCCAGCTCACCCAAGGACAGGGAGACCCAGTACTTC
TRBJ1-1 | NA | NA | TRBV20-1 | CSARQDTEAFF | TGCAGTGCCCGCCAGGACACTGAAGCTTTCTTT
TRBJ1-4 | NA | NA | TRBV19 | CASSLTDRYEKLFF | TGTGCCAGTAGTCTCACCGACAGATATGAAAAACTGTTTTTT
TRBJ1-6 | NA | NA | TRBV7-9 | CASSSSGGPLHF | TGTGCCAGCAGCTCCTCGGGGGGACCCCTCCACTTT
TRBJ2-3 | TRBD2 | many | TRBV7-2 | CASSLGLAGTQYF | TGTGCCAGCAGCTTAGGACTAGCCGGTACGCAGTATTTT
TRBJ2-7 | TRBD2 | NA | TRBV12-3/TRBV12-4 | CASSFRGRAYEQYF | TGTGCCAGCAGTTTTCGCGGGAGGGCCTACGAGCAGTACTTC
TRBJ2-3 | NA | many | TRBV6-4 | CASSDPPRATDTQYF | TGTGCCAGCAGTGACCCCCCTAGAGCTACAGATACGCAGTATTTT
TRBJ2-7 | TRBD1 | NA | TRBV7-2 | CASSHSPDRVDYEQYF | TGTGCCAGCAGCCATTCCCCGGACAGGGTTGACTACGAGCAGTACTTC
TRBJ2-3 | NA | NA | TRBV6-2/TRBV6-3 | CASSYGARPSTDTQYF | TGTGCCAGCAGTTACGGGGCGAGGCCTAGCACAGATACGCAGTATTTT
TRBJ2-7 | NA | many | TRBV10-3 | CAISSGDSYEQYF | TGTGCCATCAGTTCAGGGGACTCCTACGAGCAGTACTTC
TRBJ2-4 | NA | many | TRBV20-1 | CSAGLPGSIQYF | TGCAGTGCTGGATTACCCGGGAGCATTCAGTACTTC
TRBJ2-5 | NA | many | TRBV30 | CAWSATEETQYF | TGTGCCTGGAGTGCGACAGAAGAGACCCAGTACTTC
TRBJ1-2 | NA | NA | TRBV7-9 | CASTKSGGSDYGYTF | TGTGCCAGCACCAAAAGCGGGGGGAGCGACTACGGCTACACCTTC
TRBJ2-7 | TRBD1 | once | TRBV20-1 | CSALGQTYEQYF | TGCAGTGCACTGGGACAGACCTACGAGCAGTACTTC
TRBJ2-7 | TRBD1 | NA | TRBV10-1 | CASSKLRTGTYEQYF | TGCGCCAGCAGTAAGCTTAGGACAGGAACCTACGAGCAGTACTTC
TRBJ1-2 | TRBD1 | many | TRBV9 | CASSDRTGGNGYTF | TGTGCCAGCAGCGACCGGACAGGGGGCAATGGCTACACCTTC
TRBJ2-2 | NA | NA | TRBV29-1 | CSAGRNTGELFF | TGCAGCGCAGGACGTAACACCGGGGAGCTGTTTTTT
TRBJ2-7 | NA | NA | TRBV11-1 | CASSLRPKSEQYF | TGTGCCAGCAGCTTACGGCCAAAGTCCGAGCAGTACTTC
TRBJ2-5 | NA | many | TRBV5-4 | CASSQISGSQETQYF | TGTGCCAGCAGCCAAATTTCAGGGTCCCAAGAGACCCAGTACTTC
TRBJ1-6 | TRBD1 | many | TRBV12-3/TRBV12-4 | CASSLVNRGPYNSPLHF | TGTGCCAGCAGTTTGGTGAACAGGGGACCCTATAATTCACCCCTCCACTTT